The 20 T cell receptor beta chains reported below all come from one sample, sequenced in a study of T cells in localized non-small cell lung cancer. TCRdb's table, derived via immunoSEQ multiplex PCR, lists solely in-frame clones and lacks some. The table includes 20,000 or so clones, about 80% detected once. The sample in question was peripheral blood, obtained before any cancer treatment. These receptors all come from a man between 40 and 70 years old with stage I lung adenocarcinoma.

This sequence joins TRBV30 and TRBJ2-7; 9 bases fit TRBD1. V trimming: 3 bases; J trimming: 2 bases; junction bases outside the gene matches: 5. The CDR3 runs 14 residues. The germline V gene has CDR1 GTSNPN and CDR2 SVGIG (reference sequence). CDR3 in amino acids: CAWRGTGQPYEQYF. The CDR3 DNA reads as TGTGCCTGGAGGGGGACAGGGCAACCCTACGAGCAGTACTTC.

The rearrangement uses TRBV6-1 and TRBJ2-5; D unclear. Germline CDR1 and CDR2: MNHNS and SASEGT. The V and J ends lost 4 bases and 11 bases respectively, with 14 bases between them. This CDR3 has 12 residues. Here the CDR3 DNA reads TGTGCCAGCAGTGCCCGTCCCGAAGAGCAGTACTTC. This translates into CASSARPEEQYF.

CDR3 sequence reads: CASRPRRGNTEAFF. In DNA form, the CDR3 reads TGTGCCAGCCGCCCTCGCCGGGGGAACACTGAAGCTTTCTTT. The chain links TRBV2 to TRBJ1-1; D is undetermined. Germline CDR1 SNHLY, CDR2 FYNNEI. CDR3 length equals 14 residues. V was clipped by 8 bases and J by 1 base, with 14 bases between them.

In this sample, this clone turned up once. The rearrangement joins TRBV28 to TRBJ2-1; D remains ambiguous. In germline, CDR1 is MDHEN, CDR2 SYDVKM. The CDR3 has 15 amino acids. Trimming removed 7 bases at V and 6 bases at J, with 19 bases between. CDR3 amino acids: CASTVHAAPLNEQFF. For the CDR3, the DNA is TGTGCCAGCACCGTACACGCCGCGCCCCTCAATGAGCAGTTCTTC. Drawing the rest from reference TRBV28 and TRBJ2-1, the complete variable domain is DVKVTQSSRYLVKRTGEKVFLECVQDMDHENMFWYRQDPGLGLRLIYFSYDVKMKEKGDIPEGYSVSREKKERFSLILESASTNQTSMYLCASTVHAAPLNEQFFGPGTRLTVL.

The CDR3 reads CASSPDPGRGPYEQYF. Written as DNA, the CDR3 is TGTGCCAGTAGTCCCGACCCAGGACGAGGCCCATACGAGCAGTACTTC. The J gene is TRBJ2-7, the V gene TRBV19, with D unresolved. Between the trimmed V and J ends, which lost 5 bases and 4 bases, there was a span of 21 bases. The CDR3 extends over 16 amino acids. Germline lookup yields CDR1 LNHDA and CDR2 SQIVND (reference sequence).

The rearrangement uses TRBV12-5 and TRBJ2-1; 8 nucleotides line up with TRBD2. Unmatched junction bases numbered 2, after V lost 4 bases and J lost 6 bases. This CDR3 comprises 13 residues. Germline V gene sequence: CDR1 LGHNT, CDR2 FRNRAP. The CDR3 spells CASGSGTSNEQFF. CDR3 nucleotide sequence: TGTGCTAGTGGTTCCGGGACTAGCAATGAGCAGTTCTTC.

The sample holds a few counts of this clone. V gene TRBV5-4 combines with J gene TRBJ2-1; TRBD1 aligns across 9 bases. Germline CDR1 and CDR2: SGHNT and YYREEE (reference sequence). The CDR3 spans 15 residues. V was clipped by 4 bases and J by 2 bases; unmatched bases: 4. The CDR3 loop is CASSPRTGAYNEQFF. The CDR3 region has the DNA TGTGCCAGCAGCCCAAGGACAGGGGCCTACAATGAGCAGTTCTTC.

The rearrangement uses TRBV4-3 and TRBJ1-2; D unclear. Germline CDR1 LGHNA, CDR2 YSLEER. CDR3 size: 14 residues. V lost 4 bases to trimming and J lost 0 bases, with 9 bases between them. CDR3 amino acids: CASSPRGANYGYTF. The CDR3 DNA sequence: TGCGCCAGCAGCCCGCGTGGGGCTAACTATGGCTACACCTTC.

The chain links TRBV5-4 to TRBJ1-2; a possible D gene is TRBD1 (5 bases). Trimming left V 1 base short and J 0 bases short, with 7 bases between. From germline, CDR1 is SGHNT and CDR2 YYREEE (reference sequence). The CDR3 loop spans 14 amino acids. In nucleotides, the CDR3 is TGTGCCAGCAGCTTGAAAGGGGCTAACTATGGCTACACCTTC. Translated: CASSLKGANYGYTF.

This chain joins TRBV30 and TRBJ1-5, with 9 nucleotides matching TRBD1. The germline V gene encodes CDR1 GTSNPN and CDR2 SVGIG (reference sequence). This CDR3 comprises 17 residues. The trim removed 3 bases at V and 0 bases at J, leaving 9 bases unmatched. The CDR3 reads CAWSPGQGDYSNQPQHF. CDR3 DNA sequence: TGTGCCTGGAGCCCGGGACAGGGCGATTATAGCAATCAGCCCCAGCATTTT.

This chain uses TRBV27 with TRBJ2-7; D gene unclear. CDR1 and CDR2 (germline): MNHEY, SMNVEV (reference sequence). The V gene lost 3 bases and the J gene lost 3 bases, with 12 bases spanning the gap. CDR3 length equals 14 residues. CDR3 region: CASSFSGPHYEQYF. In nucleotides, the CDR3 is TGTGCCAGCAGTTTTTCCGGACCGCACTACGAGCAGTACTTC.

This clone has just one count. A read error is likely here: a far larger clone is one base away. The chain links TRBV27 to TRBJ2-5, with 8 nucleotides matching TRBD2. The DNA matches TRBJ2-7 better at its end, which makes the J call doubtful. Germline V lookup: CDR1 MNHEY, CDR2 SMNVEV (reference sequence). This CDR3 comprises 13 residues. The DNA of the CDR3 is TGTGCCAGCAGTTCGACTAGCGAAGGCGAGCAGTACTTC. Its translation: CASSSTSEGEQYF.

The chain links TRBV4-1 to TRBJ2-7; 11 nucleotides agree with TRBD1. In germline, CDR1 is MGHRA, CDR2 YSYEKL. V was clipped by 2 bases and J by 4 bases; unmatched bases: 7. The CDR3 is 16 residues long. The CDR3 region has the DNA TGCGCCAGCAGCCAATTTCCGGGACAGGGGGAATACGAGCAGTACTTC. Translating gives CASSQFPGQGEYEQYF.

V and J are TRBV2 and TRBJ2-5; 9 nucleotides match TRBD1. Germline CDR1 and CDR2: SNHLY and FYNNEI. With V trimmed by 7 bases and J by 4 bases, 13 bases remained unmatched. This CDR3 spans 16 amino acids. CDR3 sequence reads: CASTGQGYRLGETQYF. In DNA form, the CDR3 reads TGTGCCAGCACCGGACAGGGGTATCGTTTGGGAGAGACCCAGTACTTC.

The chain joins TRBV5-4 to TRBJ1-3; D not resolved. Trimming removed 8 bases at V and 0 bases at J, with 18 bases between. Germline lookup yields CDR1 SGHNT and CDR2 YYREEE (reference sequence). The length of the CDR3 is 16 residues. CDR3 sequence (DNA): TGTGCCAGTACTGCTGAGGGCCCGACCTCTGGAAACACCATATATTTT. Translated, it gives CASTAEGPTSGNTIYF.

The V call is TRBV2, the J call TRBJ2-2, with 10 bases identical to TRBD2. Germline loops: CDR1 SNHLY, CDR2 FYNNEI. The V and J ends lost 7 bases and 7 bases, in that order; junction bases with no gene match: 6. This CDR3 has 14 residues. CDR3: CASTEREGHGELFF. The CDR3, as DNA: TGTGCCAGCACCGAGCGGGAGGGTCACGGGGAGCTGTTTTTT.

The CDR3 protein is CASSSPADGNYEQYF. DNA for the CDR3: TGTGCCAGCAGTTCGCCAGCGGACGGGAACTACGAGCAGTACTTC. The genes are TRBV27 and TRBJ2-7; TRBD2 might be the D (5 bases). Germline CDR1 and CDR2: MNHEY and SMNVEV (reference sequence). The CDR3 has 15 amino acids. V was clipped by 4 bases and J by 3 bases, with 16 bases between them.

The table lists this clone with a few counts. The chain combines TRBV27 with TRBJ2-2, with no clear D. The V end was cut by 1 base, the J end by 4 bases, with 7 bases between. This CDR3 is built from 14 residues. Germline V gene data show CDR1 as MNHEY and CDR2 as SMNVEV (reference sequence). The CDR3 DNA reads as TGTGCCAGCAGTTTATTAGGCGTCACCGGGGAGCTGTTTTTT. Translated, it gives CASSLLGVTGELFF.

The rearrangement links TRBV5-1 to TRBJ1-1; the D is unclear. V lost 4 bases and J lost 1, with 14 bases in between. The CDR3 is 15 residues long. Germline V gene data show CDR1 as SGHRS and CDR2 as YFSETQ. The CDR3 is CASSPIPRQNTEAFF. The CDR3 DNA follows: TGCGCCAGCAGCCCCATTCCTAGACAGAACACTGAAGCTTTCTTT.

This clone was recorded only once. Other DNA sequences in this sample translate to the same CDR3. J is TRBJ1-3 and V is TRBV7-2; TRBD1 aligns across 9 bases. CDR1 is SGHTA, CDR2 FQGNSA, per germline. The CDR3 is 17 amino acids. The V and J ends lost 3 bases and 0 bases, in that order; junction bases with no gene match: 6. The CDR3, as DNA: TGTGCCAGCAGCTTTACCGGGACAGGGTCCTCTGGAAACACCATATATTTT. This codes for CASSFTGTGSSGNTIYF.